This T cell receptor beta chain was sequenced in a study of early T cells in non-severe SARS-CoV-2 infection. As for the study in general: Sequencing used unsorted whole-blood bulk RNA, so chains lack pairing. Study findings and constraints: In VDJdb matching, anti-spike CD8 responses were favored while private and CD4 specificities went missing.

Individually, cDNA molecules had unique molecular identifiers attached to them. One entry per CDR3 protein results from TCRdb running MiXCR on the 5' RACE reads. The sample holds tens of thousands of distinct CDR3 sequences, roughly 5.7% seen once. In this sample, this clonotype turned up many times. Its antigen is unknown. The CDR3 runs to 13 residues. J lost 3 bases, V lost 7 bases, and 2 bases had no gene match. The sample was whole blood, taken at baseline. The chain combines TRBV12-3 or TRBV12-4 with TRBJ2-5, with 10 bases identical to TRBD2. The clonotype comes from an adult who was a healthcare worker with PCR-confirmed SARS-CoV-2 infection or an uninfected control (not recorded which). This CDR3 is CASTGLAEETQYF. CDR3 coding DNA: TGTGCCAGCACCGGACTAGCGGAAGAGACCCAGTACTTC.